This record looks at one T cell receptor (beta chain) sequence and its context. The sample originates from a study of blood T cell repertoires in COVID-19. About the study: The cDNA or gDNA used as material had been derived from T cells, B-cell-depleted T cells, or PBMCs.

The study assigned cohorts using participant-reported clinical history. Source study methods: Amplified reference gene primers provided the basis for estimating nucleated cell counts. Profiled with immunoSEQ multiplex PCR; TCRdb holds only in-frame clones, not every one. V and J calls and clone size are those listed in that table; D and trimming were worked out from the DNA. The profile covers about 330,000 clones, with roughly 85% appearing a single time and approximately 5.2% taken by the ten largest. V was clipped by 0 bases and J by 6 bases, with 18 bases between them. The CDR3 extends over 17 amino acids. Germline V gene data show CDR1 as SGHTA and CDR2 as FQGNSA.

Sequences were obtained from PBMCs or T cells enriched from blood (not recorded which). The origin of this receptor is a woman between 25 and 40 years old who had recovered from COVID-19. The rearrangement joins TRBV7-2 to TRBJ2-1; tentative D call: TRBD2 (6 bases). The CDR3 nucleotides are TGTGCCAGCAGCTTAGCGCGAGGGACTTTCTGGAGCAATGAGCAGTTCTTC. This translates into CASSLARGTFWSNEQFF.